This section outlines one T cell receptor (beta chain) sequence together with its context. The antigen is undetermined. Arm-PCR of CDR3 regions and iRepertoire HTBI primers were used to build TCR beta libraries. TCRdb itself ran the multiplex PCR reads through MiXCR, one entry per CDR3 protein. The sample includes approximately 400,000 distinct CDR3 sequences, around 23% of them seen just once. Trimming cost V 5 bases and J 4 bases; bases outside gene matches: 15. This CDR3 spans 17 amino acids. In germline, CDR1 is SGHTA, CDR2 FQGTGA. Time point meaning: persistent/refractory GD, antithyroid drugs over 5 years with positive TRAb. Isolated PBMC RNA provided the starting material for the TCR library. Approximately 9 milliliters of peripheral blood were taken and placed in EDTA tubes. The sample originates from a study of regulatory T cells in long-lasting Graves disease. The wider study: Persistent cases took antithyroid drugs over 5 years and stayed TSH receptor antibody positive. Broader study findings: Relative to new patients (approximately 1,000), persistent patients exhibited greater sharing of public clonotypes (2,741). Those with persistent Graves' had less TCR diversity than newly diagnosed patients.

This chain links TRBV7-3 with TRBJ2-3; the match to TRBD2 covers 7 bases. The sequencing used peripheral blood mononuclear cells (PBMCs), collected when the disease was refractory, from a patient treated with antithyroid drugs. The receptor's source is a woman aged 35 to 49 with Graves disease. This CDR3 is CASSHRKGGSIPDTQYF. CDR3 nucleotides: TGTGCCAGCAGCCACCGTAAGGGCGGGAGTATCCCAGATACGCAGTATTTT.